This passage covers 5 T cell receptor beta chains from one sample sequenced in a study of response to subunit inactivated influenza vaccine. TCRdb passed the RT-PCR reads through MiXCR, listing each CDR3 protein once. The sample records 650,000 to 850,000 distinct CDR3 sequences, roughly 14% being singletons. Sample: PBMCs from blood, taken less than 15 days before vaccination. All receptors come from a man aged 45-60 years who received an inactivated influenza vaccine.

The chain combines TRBV5-1 with TRBJ1-1; a weak D match, TRBD1 (6 bases). There are 14 residues in the CDR3. The V gene lost 0 bases and the J gene lost 4 bases, with 10 bases spanning the gap. Per the germline V gene, CDR1 is SGHRS and CDR2 is YFSETQ. The CDR3 coding sequence is TGCGCCAGCAGCTTGGAGGGGGAATCCACTGAAGCTTTCTTT. Residues: CASSLEGESTEAFF.

This clonotype was recorded once. V usage is TRBV2 and J usage is TRBJ2-5; no definite D call. Trimming cost V 4 bases and J 5 bases, with 17 bases left between them. The germline V gene encodes CDR1 SNHLY and CDR2 FYNNEI. The length of the CDR3 is 15 residues. The CDR3 DNA is TGTGCCAGCAGTGGAGTCTCGTCAGCATCGGAGACCCAGTACTTC. The encoded protein is CASSGVSSASETQYF.

The genes are TRBV5-1 and TRBJ2-7; a weak D match, TRBD2 (5 bases). The germline V gene encodes CDR1 SGHRS and CDR2 YFSETQ. V shed 0 bases and J shed 3 bases, with 10 bases lying between them. This CDR3 has 14 amino acids. As DNA, the CDR3 is TGCGCCAGCAGCTTGGCCAAAGGAGGCTACGAGCAGTACTTC. Translation: CASSLAKGGYEQYF. Drawing the rest from reference TRBV5-1 and TRBJ2-7, the complete variable domain is KAGVTQTPRYLIKTRGQQVTLSCSPISGHRSVSWYQQTPGQGLQFLFEYFSETQRNKGNFPGRFSGRQFSNSRSEMNVSTLELGDSALYLCASSLAKGGYEQYFGPGTRLTVT.

V gene TRBV20-1 combines with J gene TRBJ2-5, with 10 nucleotides matching TRBD1. J gave up 4 bases and V 3 bases, and 5 bases lay outside the gene matches. This CDR3 has 14 residues. The V gene's germline CDR1 is DFQATT and CDR2 SNEGSKA (reference sequence). The CDR3 region has the DNA TGCAGTGCTAGCATGGGACAGGGGCGAGAGACCCAGTACTTC. This sequence encodes CSASMGQGRETQYF.

This clonotype has a single count. This rearrangement joins TRBV29-1 to TRBJ2-3, with 8 nucleotides matching TRBD2. Germline values: CDR1 SQVTM, CDR2 ANQGSEA. V lost 5 bases to trimming and J lost 2 bases; unmatched junction nucleotides: 15. This CDR3 is built from 17 residues. The CDR3 sequence: CSVPTQGLGDFTDTQYF. CDR3 nucleotide sequence: TGCAGCGTTCCGACCCAGGGACTAGGGGACTTCACAGATACGCAGTATTTT.